This TCR beta chain stems from a study of cytomegalovirus exposure and HLA in healthy donors. About the research overall: A subsequent analysis stated that the 100 to 150 validation repertoires were run on the same platform as the roughly 620 first-cohort repertoires.

Sequencing was performed with immunoSEQ multiplex PCR; in TCRdb, only in-frame clones are kept and a portion is missing. Of tens of thousands of clones listed, 90% to 96% are singletons. About this clone itself: What it recognizes is unknown.

Trimming at V came to 6 bases and at J to 1 base, leaving 7 bases not matched to a gene. Germline CDR1 and CDR2: MDHEN and SYDVKM. This CDR3 has 15 residues. Study outcomes and limitations: A list of 164 TCR beta chains associated with cytomegalovirus was given. Most TCR sequences were rare, but some public TCRs occurred in many donors.

These donors were members of the roughly 120-subject validation cohort, a group separate from the approximately 670-subject first cohort. The sequence was obtained from a young man in good health and CMV-seropositive. The rearrangement joins TRBV28 to TRBJ2-5, with 8 bases identical to TRBD2. The sample was PBMCs. CDR3 nucleotide sequence: TGTGCCAGCAGCCCGGGGGGGAAACCCCAAGAGACCCAGTACTTC. Translated: CASSPGGKPQETQYF.